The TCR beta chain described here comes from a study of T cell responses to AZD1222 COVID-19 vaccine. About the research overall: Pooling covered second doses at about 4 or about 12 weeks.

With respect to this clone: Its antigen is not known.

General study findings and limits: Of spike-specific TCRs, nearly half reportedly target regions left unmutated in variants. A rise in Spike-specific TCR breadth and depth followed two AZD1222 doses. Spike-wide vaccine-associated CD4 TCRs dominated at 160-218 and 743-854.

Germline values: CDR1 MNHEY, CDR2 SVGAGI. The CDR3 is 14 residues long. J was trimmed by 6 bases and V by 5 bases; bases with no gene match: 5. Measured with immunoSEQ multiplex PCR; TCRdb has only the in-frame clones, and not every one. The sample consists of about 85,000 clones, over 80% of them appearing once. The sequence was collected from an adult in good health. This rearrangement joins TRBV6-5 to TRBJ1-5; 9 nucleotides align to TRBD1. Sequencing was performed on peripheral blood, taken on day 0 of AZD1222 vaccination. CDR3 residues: CASSRDRVAQPQHF. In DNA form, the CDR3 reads TGTGCCAGCAGTAGGGACAGGGTTGCTCAGCCCCAGCATTTT.